This TCR beta chain originates from a study of response to subunit inactivated influenza vaccine. Study-wide findings and caveats: It was the authors' suggestion that each seasonal influenza vaccination recruits few new T cells.

The length of the CDR3 is 11 residues. Per germline, CDR1 GTSNPN and CDR2 SVGIG (reference sequence). The germline V and J ends were trimmed by 2 bases and 3 bases, with 4 bases remaining between them. This clonotype was found many times. Its antigen is unidentified. TCRdb re-derived calls from the RT-PCR reads in MiXCR, one entry per CDR3 protein. Among some 640,000 distinct CDR3 sequences listed, roughly 14% were seen once. Specimen: PBMCs from blood, collected 14 to 15 days before vaccination. The rearrangement uses TRBV30 and TRBJ1-1; D call uncertain. The sequence derives from a man aged 50 or older who received an inactivated influenza vaccine. For the CDR3, the DNA is TGTGCCTGGAGTCTGGACACTGAAGCTTTCTTT. Translated: CAWSLDTEAFF.